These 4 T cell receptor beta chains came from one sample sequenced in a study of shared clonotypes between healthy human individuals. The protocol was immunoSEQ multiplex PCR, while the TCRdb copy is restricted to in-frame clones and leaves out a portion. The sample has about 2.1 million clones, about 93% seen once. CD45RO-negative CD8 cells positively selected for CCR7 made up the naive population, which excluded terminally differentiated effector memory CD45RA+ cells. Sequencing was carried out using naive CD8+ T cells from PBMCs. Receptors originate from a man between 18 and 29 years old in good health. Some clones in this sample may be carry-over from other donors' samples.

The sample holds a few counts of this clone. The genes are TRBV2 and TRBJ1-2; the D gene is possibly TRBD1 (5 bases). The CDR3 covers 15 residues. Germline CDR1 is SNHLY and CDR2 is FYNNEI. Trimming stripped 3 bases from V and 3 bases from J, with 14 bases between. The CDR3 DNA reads TGTGCCAGCAGTGAGCCCCTCAAGACAGACTATGGCTACACCTTC. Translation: CASSEPLKTDYGYTF.

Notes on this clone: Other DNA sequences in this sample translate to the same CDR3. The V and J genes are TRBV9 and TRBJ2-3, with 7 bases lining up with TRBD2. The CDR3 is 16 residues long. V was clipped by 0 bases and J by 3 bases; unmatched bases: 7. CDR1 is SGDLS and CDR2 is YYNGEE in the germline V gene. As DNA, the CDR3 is TGTGCCAGCAGCGTAGGCGGCGGGAGTGGGACAGATACGCAGTATTTT. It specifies CASSVGGGSGTDTQYF.

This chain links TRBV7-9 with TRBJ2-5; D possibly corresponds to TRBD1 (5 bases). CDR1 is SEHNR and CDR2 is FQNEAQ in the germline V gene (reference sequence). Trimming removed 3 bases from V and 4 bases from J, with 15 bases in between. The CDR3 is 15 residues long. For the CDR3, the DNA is TGTGCCAGCAGCTTGGGCAGGGATGTTCGAGAGACCCAGTACTTC. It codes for CASSLGRDVRETQYF.

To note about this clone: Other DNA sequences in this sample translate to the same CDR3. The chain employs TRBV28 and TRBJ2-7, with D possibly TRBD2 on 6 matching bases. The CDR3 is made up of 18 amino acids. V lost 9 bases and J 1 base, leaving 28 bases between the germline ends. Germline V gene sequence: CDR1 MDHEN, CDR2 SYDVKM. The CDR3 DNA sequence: TGTGCCAGTAGGAAACAAAACCGACTAGTGTTGCCTTCCTACGAGCAGTACTTC. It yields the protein CASRKQNRLVLPSYEQYF.